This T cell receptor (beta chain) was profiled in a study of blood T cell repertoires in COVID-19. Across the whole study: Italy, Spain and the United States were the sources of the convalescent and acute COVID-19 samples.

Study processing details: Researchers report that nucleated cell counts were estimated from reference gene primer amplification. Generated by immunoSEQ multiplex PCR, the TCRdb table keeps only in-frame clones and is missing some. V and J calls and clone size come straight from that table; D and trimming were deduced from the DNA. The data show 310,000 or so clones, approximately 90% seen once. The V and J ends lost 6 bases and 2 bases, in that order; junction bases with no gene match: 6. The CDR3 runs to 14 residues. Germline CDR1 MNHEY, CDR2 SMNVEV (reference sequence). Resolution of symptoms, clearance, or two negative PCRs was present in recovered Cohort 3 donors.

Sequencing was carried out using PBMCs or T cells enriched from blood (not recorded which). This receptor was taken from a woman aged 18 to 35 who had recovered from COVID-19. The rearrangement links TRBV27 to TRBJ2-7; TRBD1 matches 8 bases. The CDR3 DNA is TGTGCCAGCAGGTCCGGGACAGGAGCCTACGAGCAGTACTTC. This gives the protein CASRSGTGAYEQYF.